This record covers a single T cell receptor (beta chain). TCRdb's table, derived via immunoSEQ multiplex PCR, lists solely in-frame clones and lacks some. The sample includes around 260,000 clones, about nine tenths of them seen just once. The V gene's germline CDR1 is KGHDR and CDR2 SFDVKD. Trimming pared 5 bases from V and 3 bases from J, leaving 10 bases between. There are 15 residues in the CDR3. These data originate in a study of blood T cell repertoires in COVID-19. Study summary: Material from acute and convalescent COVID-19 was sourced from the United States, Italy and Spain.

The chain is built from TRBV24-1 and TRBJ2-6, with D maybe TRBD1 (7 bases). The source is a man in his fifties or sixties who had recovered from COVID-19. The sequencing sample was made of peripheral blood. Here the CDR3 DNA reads TGTGCCACCAGTGGGAGGGGGCTTGGGGCCAACGTCCTGACTTTC. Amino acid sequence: CATSGRGLGANVLTF.